The text below deals with one T cell receptor (beta chain). The antigen it recognizes is unknown. Per-base quality was not reported, and no clone a single base away is much larger than it. TCR CDR3 regions were amplified from genomic DNA by multiplex PCR using the deep immunoSEQ assay. For each cell subset, the extracted genomic DNA was distributed evenly across all wells of several immunoSEQ 96-well plates, and each plate served as one replicate. For sorted subsets, about 200 ng genomic DNA, equal to 30,000 to 35,000 T cell genomes, was loaded into each replicate PCR. Purified libraries were measured with a Qubit 3.0 fluorometer, size-checked on a Bioanalyzer 2100, and measured again with the KAPA Library Quantification kit. A separate single-read 150-cycle Illumina NextSeq 550 flow cell was used to sequence each immunoSEQ 96-well plate. From the authors' description of their analysis: Because the immunoSEQ output held only junctional sequences and lacked quality scores, the filtering could not match the filtering applied to full-length reads. To assign V/J genes and CDR3, sequences were annotated using PyIR, a Python wrapper for IgBLAST v1.9, with IMGT germline references. Reads were removed for weak V/J assignments (E-value above 1e-6), missing CDR3, stop codons, out-of-frame junctions, or ambiguous translated residues. V3J clonotypes were defined by identical inferred V gene, J gene, and CDR3 amino acid sequence. Percentage overlap between repertoires was computed as shared unique clonotypes divided by the size of the smaller repertoire. RTK rarefaction, the Chao1 estimator, and Recon v2.1 estimates of unobserved clonotypes were used to assess repertoire richness. For all TCRbeta clonotypes obtained by the gDNA method from a few donors, generation probabilities were computed with OLGA. Imported from immuneACCESS, the table was reduced by TCRdb to in-frame sequences with V and J called. These copies leave out some clones; in studies compared against another copy, an unresolved V gene accounts for under half, and the cause of the remainder is not known. V and J calls and clone size are those listed in that table; D and trimming were worked out from the DNA. The sample table lists approximately 2,300,000 clones, about 90% of them with a count of one. 0.37% of the sample is taken by the ten largest.

This specimen comes from a study of shared clonotypes between healthy human individuals (dated by TCRdb to the early 2020s). Context from the whole study: The cohort included a few men and a couple of women between 18 and 49 years of age. For each donor, CD4 naive and CD4 memory were each run on three plates, CD8 naive on two plates, and CD8 memory on one plate. Blood TCR repertoires of roughly 5 healthy adults were deeply sequenced to estimate repertoire size and the extent of clonotype sharing between individuals. To increase sequencing depth and limit assay-specific biases, different laboratories used diverse techniques to prepare libraries and sequence TCR repertoires. Each donor's leukapheresis produced roughly between about 0.9 and 9.5 billion PBMCs.

The donors were healthy, HIV-negative adults with no recently reported acute infections or vaccinations. Every donor was a Caucasian adult living in Nashville, Tennessee, USA. CD4+ T cells were enriched through magnetic negative selection, after which naive cells were positively selected on CD45RA and the remaining negative fraction served as the memory subset. Blood was collected by leukapheresis, and PBMCs were isolated by Ficoll-Histopaque density gradient centrifugation and then cryopreserved in liquid nitrogen vapor phase. Analytical flow cytometry was used to check the purity and quantity of each magnetically sorted T cell population. Genomic DNA was isolated from each sorted fraction and quantified by UV absorbance on a Nanodrop 2000c. A distance of 20 bases separates the germline ends of V and J, which lose 5 bases and 0 bases respectively. There are 18 amino acids in the CDR3, from cysteine to phenylalanine inclusive. Only the CDR3 DNA is retained, 54 bases long and in frame from the first base. Per the germline V gene, SGHVS is the CDR1 and FQNEAQ is the CDR2.

The paper's findings and limits, for the study overall: Incomplete sequencing was indicated by rarefaction of sorted-subset datasets, despite the large sequencing depth. Larger estimated clonotype richness was generally found for naive subsets than for memory subsets. Sampling was limited to blood, and TCR repertoires in tissue likely differ from TCR repertoires in blood. About 5% of naive CD4, roughly 3.6% of naive CD8, about 2.5% of memory CD4, and more than 0.35% of memory CD8 clonotypes were shared across several donors. Because the study included a small number of donors, the genetic and exposure-history diversity represented was limited. Pairwise subsampling led to the expectation that sequencing depth would affect the degree of clonotype sharing among donors. Compared with non-shared clonotypes, the clonotypes found in all four sorted-subset donors had higher generation probabilities.

Here the chain combines TRBV7-8 and TRBJ2-1; the D gene is possibly TRBD1, with 6 bases matching. The sequence derives from a man younger than 30 in good health. Some clones in this sample may be carry-over from other donors' samples. Sample: naive CD4+ T cells from PBMCs. Taken with the paper, the label for cell subset or site translates to: CD45RA+ positively selected. CDR3 sequence: CASSPKGEEMSSYNEQFF. The base sequence is TGTGCCAGCAGCCCAAAGGGGGAAGAAATGAGCTCCTACAATGAGCAGTTCTTC.